The entry below describes one TCR beta chain. The antigen it binds to is not known. The record has no base qualities; no much larger clone is one base away. The sample comes from a study of post-analysis software for immune sequencing data (dated by TCRdb to the mid-2010s). Notes on the research overall: The recorded disease courses included relapsing-remitting, secondary progressive and progressive-relapsing multiple sclerosis, and some patients had no subtype annotation. The multiple sclerosis patient repertoires were compared with 11 previously published healthy control repertoires from donors aged 6 to 25 years. A subset of samples was prepared in parallel using single-end sample barcoding, then pooled and co-amplified after Illumina adapter ligation. General findings and caveats noted by the study authors: Multiple sclerosis patients had significantly lower normalized Chao1 diversity than controls, a result that suggests substantial peripheral T-cell clonal expansion. Significantly higher frequencies in patients than in controls were found for about five TRBV segments, including TRBV5-6, TRBV5-1 and TRBV20-1. The multiple sclerosis patient group was slightly younger than the control group. Direct clustering with F measure revealed strong co-clustering of samples prepared in the same batch, which led to a batch-effect correction.

The library was generated by PCR. The data were produced on an Illumina HiSeq 2500. To reduce PCR and sequencing biases, unique molecular identifiers were incorporated into the TCR beta cDNA libraries. Per 1 to 10 million input T cells, some 500,000 cDNA molecules were obtained, such that each molecule approximated one T cell. Patient libraries were prepared and sequenced with the same protocol used for the earlier healthy control dataset. Samples belonging to the same batch were prepared together, multiplexed and sequenced on a shared HiSeq lane. Regarding the original processing steps: Raw barcoded reads were processed with MIGEC, discarding single-read molecular identifier groups before consensus assembly and CDR3 extraction. VDJtools was used for post-analysis of the clonotype tables, and diversity was normalized by down-sampling every dataset to the size of the smallest sample. To correct batch-related cross-sample contamination, repertoire overlap clustering matched CDR3 amino acid sequences but not nucleotide sequences. The public sequencing data were trimmed at Q25 with fastp and processed into clonotypes with MiXCR by TCRdb, which kept only in-frame beta chains. CDR3 protein duplicates are merged, each entry listing the most common genes and DNA. These V and J calls derive from TCRdb rather than the authors' analysis. This sample is represented by more than 450,000 distinct CDR3 sequences; around 47% of them were singletons. The top ten hold about 1.8% of the sample.

The CDR3 runs 20 residues from the cysteine to the phenylalanine. The entry retains the CDR3 DNA only, 60 bases that are in frame from base 1. At the junction V is shortened by 6 bases and J by 3 bases; bases outside the gene matches: 17. To demonstrate the VDJtools post-analysis software, the study profiled TCR beta repertoires from the peripheral blood of 10 to 15 young patients with multiple sclerosis. The patients with multiple sclerosis were children and adolescents between roughly 6 and 15 years of age. This clonotype was sampled from a girl between 10 and 17 years old with multiple sclerosis. Sequenced sample: blood. The chain is encoded by TRBV12-3 or TRBV12-4 joined to TRBJ2-1; 13 central nucleotides agree with TRBD2. The DNA sequence is as follows: TGTGCCAGCAGGACCACGTGGGTCGGACTAGCGGGAGTATTCTACAATGAGCAGTTCTTC. The encoded protein is CASRTTWVGLAGVFYNEQFF.